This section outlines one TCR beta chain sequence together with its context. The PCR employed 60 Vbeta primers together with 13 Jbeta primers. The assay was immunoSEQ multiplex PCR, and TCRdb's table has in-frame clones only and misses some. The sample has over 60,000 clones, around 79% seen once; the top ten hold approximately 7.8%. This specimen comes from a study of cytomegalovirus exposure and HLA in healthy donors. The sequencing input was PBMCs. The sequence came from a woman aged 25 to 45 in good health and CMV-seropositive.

CDR3 coding DNA: TGCGCCAGCAGCTTGGGGCAGGGGCAAGAGACCCAGTACTTC. Translated, it gives CASSLGQGQETQYF. The rearrangement links TRBV5-1 to TRBJ2-5, with D possibly TRBD1 on 6 matching bases. The germline V gene has CDR1 SGHRS and CDR2 YFSETQ. The length of the CDR3 is 14 residues. Trimming removed 0 bases from V and 2 bases from J, with 8 bases in between.